Below, 32 T cell receptor beta chains from the same sample are listed, as sequenced in a study of T cells in localized non-small cell lung cancer (TCRdb year 2020). Receptor amplification or capture employed the immunoSEQ multiplex PCR assay. The clones in this table, taken by TCRdb from immuneACCESS, are in-frame only. Not every clone is retained; where verified, under half of the shortfall comes from an unresolved V gene, and the cause of the rest is unknown. The sample table contains about 950 clones; only one count was recorded for less than 25% of them. The biggest ten clones account for about 20% of the sample. This specimen consisted of normal lung tissue next to the tumor, obtained before any cancer treatment. The source is a man aged 40-75 years with stage III lung adenocarcinoma.

This clone is medium-sized (0.01 to 0.1%). This chain joins TRBV11-3 and TRBJ2-5; 7 bases are shared with TRBD1. The germline CDR1 and CDR2 sequences are SGHNT and YENEEA. V shed 4 bases, J shed 0 bases, and the junction held 5 bases outside the gene matches. CDR3 length equals 15 residues. CDR3 loop: CASSSGQANQETQYF. DNA for the CDR3: TGTGCCAGCAGCTCAGGACAGGCCAACCAAGAGACCCAGTACTTC.

In its sample, this clone was seen a few times. The chain combines TRBV19 with TRBJ2-7; maybe TRBD2 (5 bases). This CDR3 spans 14 amino acids. The ends were cut back, 2 bases at V and 3 bases at J, with 11 bases in the middle. Germline lookup yields CDR1 LNHDA and CDR2 SQIVND (reference sequence). The CDR3 DNA is TGTGCCAGTAGTATACGGAGCGGAGACTACGAGCAGTACTTC. Protein sequence: CASSIRSGDYEQYF.

This clone was seen only a few times. The chain is built from TRBV6-8 and TRBJ1-1, with 10 positions matching TRBD1. The CDR3 runs to 17 residues. Germline V CDR1 and CDR2: MNHGY, SAAAGT. Germline trimming cut 6 bases from V and 3 bases from J; bases unmatched to any gene: 13. For the CDR3, the DNA is TGTGCCAGCAGAAACCGGGACAGGGGATTTTTGGACACTGAAGCTTTCTTT. Encoded protein: CASRNRDRGFLDTEAFF.

The chain links TRBV30 to TRBJ2-2; 11 bases match TRBD1. CDR1 and CDR2 (germline): GTSNPN, SVGIG (reference sequence). Trimming at V came to 6 bases and at J to 5 bases, leaving 2 bases not matched to a gene. CDR3 length: 13 residues. CDR3 residues: CACGQGATGELFF. CDR3 DNA sequence: TGTGCCTGCGGACAGGGGGCTACCGGGGAGCTGTTTTTT.

This clone is deemed medium-sized. This chain links TRBV9 with TRBJ1-1; TRBD1 is a possible D gene (5 bases). The CDR3 consists of 13 residues. Per germline, CDR1 SGDLS and CDR2 YYNGEE. With 5 bases removed from V and 0 bases from J, the gap between germline ends came to 8 bases. CDR3 loop: CASSQTVNTEAFF. CDR3 in DNA: TGTGCCAGCAGTCAGACAGTGAACACTGAAGCTTTCTTT.

This clone has only a few counts. The chain has TRBV6-8 and TRBJ2-1; 8 bases line up with TRBD1. Germline CDR1 and CDR2: MNHGY and SAAAGT. Trimming took 4 bases from V and 6 from J; bases not matched to a gene: 8. CDR3 length: 15 residues. The CDR3 nucleotides are TGTGCCAGCAGTTCCCGGGCAGGGACAGGCAATGAGCAGTTCTTC. This gives the protein CASSSRAGTGNEQFF.

This chain connects TRBV9 to TRBJ2-7, with 14 bases that match TRBD2. With 0 bases clipped from V and 0 bases from J, the junction kept 2 bases outside the gene matches. CDR1 and CDR2 (germline): SGDLS, YYNGEE. CDR3 size: 17 residues. The CDR3 DNA sequence: TGTGCCAGCAGCGTAGGACTAGCGGGGGGGAGCTCCTACGAGCAGTACTTC. Protein: CASSVGLAGGSSYEQYF.

This clone came up a few times. The chain links TRBV1 to TRBJ2-7; the DNA was not used to check the table's D call, TRBD2. TRBV1 is shown as a pseudogene. This CDR3 contains 18 residues. The CDR3 loop is CTSSQDQGASGEVYEQYF. In nucleotides, the CDR3 is TGCACCAGCAGCCAGGACCAAGGGGCTAGCGGGGAGGTCTACGAGCAGTACTTC.

This chain uses TRBV11-3 with TRBJ2-3; D remains unclear. The CDR3 totals 17 residues. Germline V CDR1 and CDR2: SGHNT, YENEEA. With 5 bases removed from V and 2 bases from J, the gap between germline ends came to 20 bases. CDR3 DNA sequence: TGTGCCAGCAGCCCACGCGACGGGTTCAGCCTCACAGATACGCAGTATTTT. Amino acids: CASSPRDGFSLTDTQYF. Drawing the rest from reference TRBV11-3 and TRBJ2-3, the complete variable domain is EAGVVQSPRYKIIEKKQPVAFWCNPISGHNTLYWYLQNLGQGPELLIRYENEEAVDDSQLPKDRFSAERLKGVDSTLKIQPAELGDSAVYLCASSPRDGFSLTDTQYFGPGTRLTVL.

This clone ranks as medium-sized. The V and J genes are TRBV2 and TRBJ2-1; TRBD2 aligns across 13 bases. This CDR3 has 15 amino acids. CDR1 and CDR2 (germline): SNHLY, FYNNEI. J gave up 5 bases and V 6 bases, and 4 bases lay outside the gene matches. In nucleotides, the CDR3 is TGTGCCAGCAGGCCGACTAGCGGGGGGCACAATGAGCAGTTCTTC. Translated: CASRPTSGGHNEQFF.

This clone is categorized as large. V gene TRBV11-3 combines with J gene TRBJ2-7; 11 bases are shared with TRBD2. The germline CDR1 and CDR2 sequences are SGHNT and YENEEA. The CDR3 extends over 14 amino acids. The V segment lost 5 bases and the J segment 3 bases; nucleotides outside the gene matches: 3. The CDR3 region is CASSPSGGLYEQYF. The CDR3 DNA follows: TGTGCCAGCAGCCCTAGCGGGGGGCTCTACGAGCAGTACTTC. The variable domain in full, with the rest retrieved from reference TRBV11-3 and TRBJ2-7, is EAGVVQSPRYKIIEKKQPVAFWCNPISGHNTLYWYLQNLGQGPELLIRYENEEAVDDSQLPKDRFSAERLKGVDSTLKIQPAELGDSAVYLCASSPSGGLYEQYFGPGTRLTVT.

This clone is termed medium-sized. The chain uses TRBV11-3 and TRBJ2-7, with 7 nucleotides matching TRBD1. V dropped 5 bases and J dropped 7; count of bases not matched to a gene: 14. There are 15 residues in the CDR3. Germline CDR1 SGHNT, CDR2 YENEEA. CDR3 nucleotides: TGTGCCAGCAGCCTGACAAAGACAGGGACGCGGGAGCAGTACTTC. It specifies CASSLTKTGTREQYF.

The chain uses TRBV18 and TRBJ2-1; D might be TRBD1 or TRBD2, each matching 5 bases. Germline-derived CDR1 and CDR2 are KGHSH and LQKENI. Trimming stripped 6 bases from V and 9 bases from J, with 12 bases between. CDR3 length: 12 residues. CDR3 region: CASSSTGGEQFF. The DNA for the CDR3 is TGTGCCAGCTCTTCCACTGGGGGTGAGCAGTTCTTC.

J is TRBJ2-1 and V is TRBV12-5, with TRBD2 matching over 13 bases. The CDR3 runs to 16 residues. From germline, CDR1 is LGHNT and CDR2 FRNRAP. The CDR3 loop is CASTLELAGGLGEQFF. Here the CDR3 DNA reads TGTGCCAGCACCCTGGAACTAGCGGGGGGGCTAGGTGAGCAGTTCTTC.

This clone has a handful of counts. The chain joins TRBV11-3 to TRBJ2-5; D is undetermined. The germline V gene encodes CDR1 SGHNT and CDR2 YENEEA. V was pared by 4 bases and J by 0 bases, with 15 bases between. CDR3 length: 16 amino acids. CDR3 protein: CASSWTTTTHQETQYF. DNA for the CDR3: TGTGCCAGCAGCTGGACCACCACCACCCACCAAGAGACCCAGTACTTC.

The chain employs TRBV18 and TRBJ2-7; 11 nucleotides line up with TRBD2. V lost 3 bases, J lost 3 bases, and 4 bases stayed unmatched. The CDR3 loop spans 15 amino acids. Germline V CDR1 and CDR2: KGHSH, LQKENI. DNA for the CDR3: TGTGCCAGCTCACCCTATAGCGGGGGGGTCTACGAGCAGTACTTC. This translates into CASSPYSGGVYEQYF.

Only a few counts were recorded for this clone. V gene TRBV30 combines with J gene TRBJ2-7; D is undetermined. The CDR3 is 13 amino acids. Germline-derived CDR1 and CDR2 are GTSNPN and SVGIG (reference sequence). V lost 3 bases, J lost 5 bases, and 14 bases lay in between. This CDR3 reads CAWRPGSSNEQYF. CDR3 coding DNA: TGTGCCTGGAGGCCAGGTAGTTCAAACGAGCAGTACTTC.

The rearrangement uses TRBV15 and TRBJ2-7; 8 nucleotides match TRBD1. J gave up 1 base and V 0 bases, and 5 bases lay outside the gene matches. Germline CDR1 and CDR2: LNHNV and YYDKDF (reference sequence). This CDR3 has 16 amino acids. The CDR3 here is CATSRDHWTGSYEQYF. CDR3 nucleotide sequence: TGTGCCACCAGCAGAGATCATTGGACAGGGTCCTACGAGCAGTACTTC.

The rearrangement uses TRBV11-3 and TRBJ1-4; tentative D call: TRBD1 (5 bases). The CDR3 has 17 residues. Germline V CDR1 and CDR2: SGHNT, YENEEA. Trimming removed 3 bases at V and 0 bases at J, with 14 bases between. Here the CDR3 reads CASSLGGRGATNEKLFF. DNA of the CDR3: TGTGCCAGCAGCTTGGGGGGACGAGGCGCAACTAATGAAAAACTGTTTTTT.

This clone was detected a few times. The chain employs TRBV11-3 and TRBJ1-1, with 7 bases that match TRBD1. Germline CDR1 is SGHNT and CDR2 is YENEEA. This CDR3 region has 14 residues. V trimming: 4 bases; J trimming: 4 bases; junction bases outside the gene matches: 6. CDR3 DNA: TGTGCCAGCAGCTCAACAGGGGTGACCACTGAAGCTTTCTTT. This codes for CASSSTGVTTEAFF. Supplemented by reference TRBV11-3 and TRBJ1-1, the full variable domain reads EAGVVQSPRYKIIEKKQPVAFWCNPISGHNTLYWYLQNLGQGPELLIRYENEEAVDDSQLPKDRFSAERLKGVDSTLKIQPAELGDSAVYLCASSSTGVTTEAFFGQGTRLTVV.

The chain recombines TRBV11-3 with TRBJ1-4, with 11 bases fitting TRBD1. The CDR3 has 15 amino acids. CDR1 and CDR2 from the germline V gene are SGHNT and YENEEA. Trimming removed 3 bases from V and 7 bases from J; junction bases left unmatched: 4. The CDR3 reads CASSLAGQGGEKLFF. CDR3 bases: TGTGCCAGCAGCTTGGCGGGACAGGGGGGTGAAAAACTGTTTTTT.

The J gene is TRBJ2-2, the V gene TRBV25-1; 7 nucleotides align to TRBD1. With V trimmed by 5 bases and J by 6 bases, 3 bases remained unmatched. This CDR3 is 13 amino acids long. Looked up from germline, CDR1 is MGHDK and CDR2 is SYGVNS. In DNA, the CDR3 is TGTGCCAGCAGTTTTCAGGGGGCCGGGGAGCTGTTTTTT. Protein sequence: CASSFQGAGELFF.

In its sample, this clone was seen a few times. The rearrangement joins TRBV19 to TRBJ1-1; perhaps TRBD1 as D (6 bases). Germline V gene data show CDR1 as LNHDA and CDR2 as SQIVND (reference sequence). With 3 bases removed from V and 7 bases from J, the gap between germline ends came to 15 bases. This CDR3 has 14 residues. CDR3 sequence (DNA): TGTGCCAGTAGTATTCGTCAGGGGACTAATGAAGCTTTCTTT. Protein product: CASSIRQGTNEAFF.

The chain couples TRBV6-7 to TRBJ2-7, with D unclear. TRBV6-7 is labeled an ORF, and its function is uncertain. Trimming took off 5 bases at V and 0 bases at J, with 14 bases between the two ends. The CDR3 totals 15 residues. The CDR3 loop reads CASSESLAVSYEQYF. Written as DNA, the CDR3 is TGTGCCAGCAGTGAATCCCTTGCAGTCTCCTACGAGCAGTACTTC.

The table lists this clone with a few counts. This chain joins TRBV11-3 and TRBJ2-7; D possibly corresponds to TRBD2 (6 bases). Germline V lookup: CDR1 SGHNT, CDR2 YENEEA. The CDR3 covers 14 residues. V lost 5 bases to trimming and J lost 2 bases, with 13 bases between them. CDR3: CASSGGTNAYEQYF. The CDR3 region has the DNA TGTGCCAGCAGCGGGGGGACGAACGCCTACGAGCAGTACTTC.

This clone is termed large. The chain carries TRBV11-3 and TRBJ2-7, with D possibly being TRBD2 (6 bases). Germline V gives CDR1 SGHNT, CDR2 YENEEA. The V end lost 4 bases, the J end lost 5 bases, and 18 bases lay between the germline ends. This CDR3 is 15 amino acids long. CDR3 sequence: CASSSRLEVSDEQYF. The CDR3 region has the DNA TGTGCCAGCAGCTCCAGACTAGAAGTATCCGACGAGCAGTACTTC.

A few counts support this clone. This chain connects TRBV6-8 to TRBJ2-1; D not certain. Looked up from germline, CDR1 is MNHGY and CDR2 is SAAAGT. This CDR3 has 15 amino acids. V lost 6 bases to trimming and J lost 0 bases, with 12 bases between them. The CDR3 loop reads CASRLRSNSYNEQFF. CDR3 DNA sequence: TGTGCCAGCAGATTAAGGAGTAACTCCTACAATGAGCAGTTCTTC.

The chain joins TRBV5-1 to TRBJ2-2, with D hard to call. CDR3 size: 16 residues. Per germline, CDR1 SGHRS and CDR2 YFSETQ. The ends were cut back, 0 bases at V and 0 bases at J, with 9 bases in the middle. The CDR3 region is CASSLALSTNTGELFF. The CDR3 DNA reads as TGCGCCAGCAGCTTGGCCCTCAGTACGAACACCGGGGAGCTGTTTTTT.

By share, this clone counts as medium-sized (0.01 to 0.1%). The J gene is TRBJ1-2, the V gene TRBV11-3; tentative D call: TRBD1 (5 bases). The CDR3 consists of 16 residues. Germline V gives CDR1 SGHNT, CDR2 YENEEA. V shed 5 bases and J shed 4 bases, with 20 bases lying between them. In DNA form, the CDR3 reads TGTGCCAGCAGCCTTGGGGACGGAACTAGAAGCTATGGCTACACCTTC. Translation gives CASSLGDGTRSYGYTF.

The chain employs TRBV9 and TRBJ1-6, with D unclear. Trimming removed 3 bases from V and 15 bases from J, with 13 bases in between. Germline CDR1 is SGDLS and CDR2 is YYNGEE. The CDR3 totals 12 residues. The CDR3: CASSDEGHLLHF. The CDR3 DNA reads TGTGCCAGCAGCGACGAAGGGCATCTCCTCCACTTT.

In its sample, this clone was seen a few times. The chain carries TRBV30 and TRBJ1-5; no clear D gene. From germline, CDR1 is GTSNPN and CDR2 SVGIG (reference sequence). Trimming took 3 bases from V and 0 from J, leaving 6 bases between them. The length of the CDR3 is 13 residues. This CDR3 is CAWSDNSNQPQHF. The CDR3 nucleotides are TGTGCCTGGAGCGATAATAGCAATCAGCCCCAGCATTTT.

Within the sample, this clone is medium-sized. Here the CDR3 DNA reads TGTGCCAGCAGCTTATGGGCAGGGGCGAATCAGCCCCAGCATTTT. It specifies CASSLWAGANQPQHF. The chain carries TRBV11-3 and TRBJ1-5; D is possibly TRBD1 (6 bases). Trimming cost V 2 bases and J 4 bases, with 12 bases left between them. CDR1 is SGHNT and CDR2 is YENEEA in the germline V gene. There are 15 residues in the CDR3.